These T cell receptor beta chains were read from a single sample in a study of response to subunit inactivated influenza vaccine. TCRdb reanalysed the RT-PCR reads using MiXCR and keeps one entry per CDR3 protein. The sample lists 500,000 or so distinct CDR3 sequences, about 17% occurring once. The material sequenced was CD4+ T cells sorted from PBMCs, taken 23 to 25 months after vaccination. The receptors originated from a man aged 50 to 75 who received an inactivated influenza vaccine. Both conserved end residues are part of each CDR3. D genes are given only for firm matches. A row's size may be missing; if present it is once, few, many or a size class.

clone size | D gene | J gene | V gene | CDR3 protein | CDR3 DNA
- | - | TRBJ2-2 | TRBV4-1 | CASSRGERLNTGELFF | TGCGCCAGCAGCCGCGGGGAGAGGCTCAACACCGGGGAGCTGTTTTTT
- | - | TRBJ2-2 | TRBV20-1 | CSARGLYLGSCFF | -
- | - | TRBJ2-2 | TRBV4-1 | CASSQVAGKNTGELFF | TGCGCCAGCAGCCAAGTGGCGGGGAAGAACACCGGGGAGCTGTTTTTT
- | TRBD2 | TRBJ2-1 | TRBV6-2/TRBV6-3 | CASSYPYRLASDEQFF | TGTGCCAGCAGTTACCCGTATAGACTAGCTAGCGATGAGCAGTTCTTC
many | TRBD2 | TRBJ2-1 | TRBV7-2 | CASSLGSRGSYNEQFF | TGTGCCAGCAGCTTAGGCTCGCGGGGGTCCTACAATGAGCAGTTCTTC
- | - | TRBJ2-2 | TRBV11-2 | CASTTNAGGELFF | TGTGCCAGCACCACCAACGCGGGCGGGGAGCTGTTTTTT
- | TRBD1 | TRBJ1-3 | TRBV29-1 | CSVEDRWDSSGNTIYF | TGCAGCGTTGAAGATCGATGGGACAGCTCTGGAAACACCATATATTTT
few | TRBD2 | TRBJ2-1 | TRBV4-2 | CASSQALAGAGQFF | TGTGCCAGCAGCCAAGCACTAGCGGGGGCGGGGCAGTTCTTC
- | - | TRBJ2-7 | TRBV7-2 | CASSLDLFLQYF | TGTGCCAGCAGCTTAGATCTATTTTTGCAGTACTTC
few | - | TRBJ2-2 | TRBV24-1 | CATSDSRRVTGELFF | TGTGCCACCAGTGACTCAAGGAGGGTTACCGGGGAGCTGTTTTTT
- | TRBD1 | TRBJ2-5 | TRBV12-3/TRBV12-4 | CASTMTGVETQYF | TGTGCCAGCACCATGACAGGGGTAGAGACCCAGTACTTC
- | - | TRBJ1-1 | TRBV19 | CASSMFGGTEAFF | TGTGCCAGTAGTATGTTTGGGGGCACTGAAGCTTTCTTT
few | - | TRBJ2-7 | TRBV20-1 | CSARSAREMQADEQYF | TGCAGTGCTAGAAGTGCCAGGGAGATGCAGGCCGACGAGCAGTACTTC
few | - | TRBJ2-7 | TRBV7-2 | CASSFTPGAYEQYF | TGTGCCAGCAGCTTTACCCCAGGGGCCTACGAGCAGTACTTC
- | - | TRBJ2-1 | TRBV24-1 | CATSSRIRGEQFF | TGTGCCACCAGTAGCCGGATCCGGGGGGAGCAGTTCTTC
few | - | TRBJ2-7 | TRBV7-2 | CASSKTYEQYF | TGTGCCAGCAGCAAAACCTACGAGCAGTACTTC
- | - | TRBJ1-2 | TRBV2 | CASSEGRSHGYTF | TGTGCCAGCAGTGAGGGCAGGTCCCATGGCTACACCTTC
few | - | TRBJ1-2 | TRBV27 | CASSQLDSYGYTF | TGTGCCAGCAGTCAACTCGACAGCTATGGCTACACCTTC
few | - | TRBJ2-3 | TRBV2 | CASSRDGITDTQYF | TGTGCCAGCAGTCGGGACGGAATCACAGATACGCAGTATTTT
- | - | TRBJ2-2 | TRBV18 | CASSPSRQENTGELFF | TGTGCCAGCTCACCTTCGAGACAGGAGAACACCGGGGAGCTGTTTTTT
many | TRBD2 | TRBJ2-7 | TRBV12-3/TRBV12-4 | CASSLGGRASYEQYF | TGTGCCAGCAGTTTAGGCGGGAGGGCCTCCTACGAGCAGTACTTC
- | TRBD1 | TRBJ2-5 | TRBV9 | CASSATGTGVTQYF | TGTGCCAGCAGCGCGACCGGGACAGGAGTGACCCAGTACTTC
few | - | TRBJ2-3 | TRBV24-1 | CATSDPSQGGGTDTQYF | TGTGCCACCAGTGATCCCTCCCAGGGTGGAGGCACAGATACGCAGTATTTT
many | - | TRBJ1-1 | TRBV3-1 | CASSQDSIGQLNTEAFF | TGTGCCAGCAGCCAAGATTCCATCGGACAGCTGAACACTGAAGCTTTCTTT
- | - | TRBJ2-7 | TRBV12-3/TRBV12-4 | CASSSSWGSSYEQYF | TGTGCCAGCAGTTCCTCCTGGGGGAGCTCCTACGAGCAGTACTTC
- | TRBD2 | TRBJ2-5 | TRBV20-1 | CSAGTSGQETQYF | TGCAGTGCTGGGACTAGCGGACAAGAGACCCAGTACTTC
many | TRBD1 | TRBJ2-7 | TRBV28 | CASMTGTGYEQYF | TGTGCCAGCATGACCGGGACAGGGTACGAGCAGTACTTC
few | - | TRBJ2-3 | TRBV6-1 | CASIRERRGTDTQYF | TGTGCCAGCATCCGGGAGAGGAGGGGCACAGATACGCAGTATTTT
few | - | TRBJ2-1 | TRBV5-6 | CASSLDAGSYNEQFF | TGTGCCAGCAGCTTGGATGCGGGGTCCTACAATGAGCAGTTCTTC
few | - | TRBJ2-1 | TRBV12-3/TRBV12-4 | CASSLAHGGRFYNEQFF | TGTGCCAGCAGTTTAGCGCATGGGGGGCGCTTTTACAATGAGCAGTTCTTC
few | TRBD2 | TRBJ2-1 | TRBV5-1 | CASSPTSGRASGRSEQFF | TGCGCCAGCAGCCCAACTAGCGGGAGGGCCTCTGGTCGATCTGAGCAGTTCTTC
- | TRBD2 | TRBJ2-7 | TRBV7-8 | CASSPRLAGGHGIDEQYF | TGTGCCAGCAGCCCACGGCTAGCGGGTGGGCACGGAATCGACGAGCAGTACTTC
- | TRBD1 | TRBJ2-5 | TRBV11-2 | CASSLNRGWETQYF | TGTGCCAGCAGCTTAAACAGGGGGTGGGAGACCCAGTACTTC
many | TRBD1 | TRBJ2-7 | TRBV29-1 | CSVELGQRDYEQYF | TGCAGCGTTGAGCTGGGACAGAGAGACTACGAGCAGTACTTC
few | - | TRBJ1-4 | TRBV5-1 | CASSLAGGATNEKLFF | TGCGCCAGCAGCCTGGCCGGGGGGGCAACTAATGAAAAACTGTTTTTT